What follows is one TCR beta chain and its context. Its cognate antigen is unknown. The data stem from a study of cytomegalovirus exposure and HLA in healthy donors. General observations from the study: Associated with cytomegalovirus, according to the listing, were 170 or so TCR beta chains.

Clones were sequenced by immunoSEQ multiplex PCR, and TCRdb holds only the in-frame ones, with some missing. The sample has about 140,000 clones; around 80% are singletons. V gave up 0 bases and J gave up 4 bases, with 12 bases separating them. Germline V gene data show CDR1 as SGHDN and CDR2 as FVKESK. The CDR3 length is 15 residues. This rearrangement joins TRBV14 to TRBJ1-2; the D gene is possibly TRBD1 (5 bases). Sequenced material: PBMCs. The source of this sequence is a man aged 25-40 years in good health and CMV-seropositive. CDR3: CASSQDRQIFYGYTF. In nucleotides, the CDR3 is TGTGCCAGCAGCCAAGACAGACAGATATTCTATGGCTACACCTTC.